This paragraph reports one T cell receptor beta chain. The sample is drawn from a study of cytomegalovirus exposure and HLA in healthy donors. Method: immunoSEQ multiplex PCR; TCRdb's copy keeps in-frame clones and lacks some. This table has roughly 79,000 clones, around 92% appearing once. Germline CDR1 MDHEN, CDR2 SYDVKM. V gave up 4 bases and J gave up 0 bases; unmatched junction bases: 3. The CDR3 is made up of 15 amino acids. Among the approximately 130 subjects of the validation cohort, separate from the approximately 700-subject first cohort, were the donors. Sequenced: PBMCs. The J gene is TRBJ2-1, the V gene TRBV28, with 7 nucleotides matching TRBD2. This sequence originates from a man aged 18 to 29 in good health and CMV-seronegative. The CDR3 protein is CASSSGGSSYNEQFF. For the CDR3, the DNA is TGTGCCAGCAGTTCCGGCGGGAGCTCCTACAATGAGCAGTTCTTC. The full variable domain, its missing parts supplied by reference TRBV28 and TRBJ2-1, is DVKVTQSSRYLVKRTGEKVFLECVQDMDHENMFWYRQDPGLGLRLIYFSYDVKMKEKGDIPEGYSVSREKKERFSLILESASTNQTSMYLCASSSGGSSYNEQFFGPGTRLTVL.